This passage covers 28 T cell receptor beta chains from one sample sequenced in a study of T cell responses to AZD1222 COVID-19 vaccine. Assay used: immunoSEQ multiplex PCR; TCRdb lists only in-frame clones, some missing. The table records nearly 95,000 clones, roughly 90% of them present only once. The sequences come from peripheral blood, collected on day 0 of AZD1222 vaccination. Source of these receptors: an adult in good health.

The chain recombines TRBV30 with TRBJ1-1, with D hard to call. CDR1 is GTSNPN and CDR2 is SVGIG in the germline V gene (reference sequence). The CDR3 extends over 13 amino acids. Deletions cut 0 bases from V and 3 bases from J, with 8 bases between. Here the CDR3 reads CAWSVTGYTEAFF. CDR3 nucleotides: TGTGCCTGGAGTGTAACGGGGTACACTGAAGCTTTCTTT.

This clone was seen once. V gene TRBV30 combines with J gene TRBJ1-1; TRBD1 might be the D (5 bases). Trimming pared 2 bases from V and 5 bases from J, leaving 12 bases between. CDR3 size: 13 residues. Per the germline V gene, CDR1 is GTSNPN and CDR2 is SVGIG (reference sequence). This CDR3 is CAWSSGLPTEAFF. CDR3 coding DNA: TGTGCCTGGAGTTCGGGACTCCCGACTGAAGCTTTCTTT.

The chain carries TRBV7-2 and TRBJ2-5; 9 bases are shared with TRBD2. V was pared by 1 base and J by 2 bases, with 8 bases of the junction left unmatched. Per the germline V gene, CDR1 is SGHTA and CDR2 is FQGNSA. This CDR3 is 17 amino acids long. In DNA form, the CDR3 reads TGTGCCAGCAGCTTAGGGGGAGCGGGGGGCCGACAAGAGACCCAGTACTTC. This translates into CASSLGGAGGRQETQYF.

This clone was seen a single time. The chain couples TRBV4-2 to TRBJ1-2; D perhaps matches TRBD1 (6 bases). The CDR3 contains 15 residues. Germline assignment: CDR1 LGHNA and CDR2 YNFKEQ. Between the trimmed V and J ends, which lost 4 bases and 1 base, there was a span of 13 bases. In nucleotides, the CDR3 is TGTGCCAGCAGCCCTACGGGGGCCGATAACTATGGCTACACCTTC. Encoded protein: CASSPTGADNYGYTF.

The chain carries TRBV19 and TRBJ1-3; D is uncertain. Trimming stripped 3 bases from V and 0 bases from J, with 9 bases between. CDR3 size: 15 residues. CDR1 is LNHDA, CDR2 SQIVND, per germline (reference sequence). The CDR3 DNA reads TGTGCCAGTAGTATTCAGCGACTCTCTGGAAACACCATATATTTT. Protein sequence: CASSIQRLSGNTIYF.

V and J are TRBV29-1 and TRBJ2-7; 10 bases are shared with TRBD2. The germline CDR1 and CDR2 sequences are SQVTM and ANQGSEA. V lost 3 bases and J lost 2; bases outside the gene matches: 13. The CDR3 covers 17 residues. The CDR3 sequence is CSVDRGATSGVAYEQYF. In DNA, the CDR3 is TGCAGCGTTGACCGGGGGGCTACTAGCGGGGTCGCCTACGAGCAGTACTTC.

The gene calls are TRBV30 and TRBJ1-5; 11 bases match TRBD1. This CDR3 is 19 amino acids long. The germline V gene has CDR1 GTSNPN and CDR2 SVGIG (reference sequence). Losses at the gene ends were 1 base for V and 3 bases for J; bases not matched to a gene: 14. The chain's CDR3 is CAWSDTGQGAGRNNQPQHF. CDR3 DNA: TGTGCCTGGAGTGACACAGGACAGGGGGCAGGTAGAAACAATCAGCCCCAGCATTTT. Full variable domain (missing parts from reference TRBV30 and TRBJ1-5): SQTIHQWPATLVQPVGSPLSLECTVEGTSNPNLYWYRQAAGRGLQLLFYSVGIGQISSEVPQNLSASRPQDRQFILSSKKLLLSDSGFYLCAWSDTGQGAGRNNQPQHFGDGTRLSIL.

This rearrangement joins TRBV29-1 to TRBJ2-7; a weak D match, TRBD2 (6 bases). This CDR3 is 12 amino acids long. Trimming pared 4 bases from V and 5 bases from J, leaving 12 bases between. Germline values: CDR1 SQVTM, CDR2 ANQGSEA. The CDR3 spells CSVVSGVHEQYF. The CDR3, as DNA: TGCAGCGTTGTTTCGGGGGTCCACGAGCAGTACTTC.

CDR3 in amino acids: CASSQGGQGGNQPQHF. CDR3 DNA sequence: TGTGCCAGCAGCCAGGGGGGACAGGGTGGGAATCAGCCCCAGCATTTT. The V and J genes are TRBV3-1 (or the pseudogene TRBV3-2) and TRBJ1-5, with 9 bases identical to TRBD1. The CDR3 length is 16 residues. V dropped 3 bases and J dropped 4; count of bases not matched to a gene: 7. From germline, CDR1 is LGHDT and CDR2 YNNKEL (reference sequence).

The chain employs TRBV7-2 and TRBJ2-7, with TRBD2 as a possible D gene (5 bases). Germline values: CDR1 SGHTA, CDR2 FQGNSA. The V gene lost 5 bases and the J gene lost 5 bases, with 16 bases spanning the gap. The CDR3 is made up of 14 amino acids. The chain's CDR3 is CASSIGLGLNEQYF. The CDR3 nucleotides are TGTGCCAGCAGCATTGGACTCGGCCTGAACGAGCAGTACTTC.

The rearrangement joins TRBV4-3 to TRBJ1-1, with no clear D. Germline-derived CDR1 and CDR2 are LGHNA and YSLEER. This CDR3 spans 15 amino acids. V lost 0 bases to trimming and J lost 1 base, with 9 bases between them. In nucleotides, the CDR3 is TGCGCCAGCAGCCAAGATAGTTCGGGGAACACTGAAGCTTTCTTT. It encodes CASSQDSSGNTEAFF.

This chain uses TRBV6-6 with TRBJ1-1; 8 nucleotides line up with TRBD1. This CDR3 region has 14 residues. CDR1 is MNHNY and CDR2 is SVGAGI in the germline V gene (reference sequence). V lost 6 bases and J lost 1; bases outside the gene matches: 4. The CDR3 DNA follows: TGTGCCAGCAGCAACGACAGGGGGAACACTGAAGCTTTCTTT. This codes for CASSNDRGNTEAFF.

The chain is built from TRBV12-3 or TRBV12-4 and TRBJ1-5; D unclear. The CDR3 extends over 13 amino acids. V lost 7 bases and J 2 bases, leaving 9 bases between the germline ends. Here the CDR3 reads CASNGGGNQPQHF. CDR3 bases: TGTGCCAGCAACGGTGGGGGCAATCAGCCCCAGCATTTT.

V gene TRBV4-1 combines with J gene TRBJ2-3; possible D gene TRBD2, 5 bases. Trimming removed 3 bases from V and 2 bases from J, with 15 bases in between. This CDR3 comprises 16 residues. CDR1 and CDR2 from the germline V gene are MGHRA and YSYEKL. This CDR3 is CASSQSPSRNTDTQYF. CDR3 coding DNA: TGCGCCAGCAGCCAGTCTCCTAGCCGTAACACAGATACGCAGTATTTT.

The CDR3 region is CASSLGQVRPFF. CDR3 DNA: TGTGCCAGCAGTTTGGGACAGGTTCGACCTTTCTTT. The chain couples TRBV11-2 to TRBJ1-1, with 8 bases lining up with TRBD1. There are 12 residues in the CDR3. J was trimmed by 12 bases and V by 6 bases; bases with no gene match: 9. Germline values: CDR1 SGHAT, CDR2 FQNNGV.

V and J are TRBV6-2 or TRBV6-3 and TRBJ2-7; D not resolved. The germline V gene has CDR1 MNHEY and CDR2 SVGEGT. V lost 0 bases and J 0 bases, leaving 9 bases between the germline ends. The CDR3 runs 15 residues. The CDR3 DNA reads TGTGCCAGCAGTTACTCCCGGTCCCTCTCCTACGAGCAGTACTTC. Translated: CASSYSRSLSYEQYF.

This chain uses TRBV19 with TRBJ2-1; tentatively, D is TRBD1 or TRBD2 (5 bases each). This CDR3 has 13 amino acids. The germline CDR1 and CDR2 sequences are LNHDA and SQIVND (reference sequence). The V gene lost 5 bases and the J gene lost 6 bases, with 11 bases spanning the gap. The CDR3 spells CASSLRGPNEQFF. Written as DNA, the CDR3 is TGTGCCAGTAGTTTGAGGGGCCCCAATGAGCAGTTCTTC.

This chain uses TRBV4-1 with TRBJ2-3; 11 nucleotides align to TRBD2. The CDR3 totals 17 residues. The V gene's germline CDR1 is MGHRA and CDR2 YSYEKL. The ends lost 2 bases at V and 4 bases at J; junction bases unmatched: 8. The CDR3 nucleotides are TGCGCCAGCAGCCAAAGTGCGGCTAGCGGGGGGTCAGATACGCAGTATTTT. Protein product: CASSQSAASGGSDTQYF.

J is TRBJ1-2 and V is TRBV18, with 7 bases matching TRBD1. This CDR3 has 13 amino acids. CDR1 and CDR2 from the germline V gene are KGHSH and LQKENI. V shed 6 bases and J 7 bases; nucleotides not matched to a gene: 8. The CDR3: CASSEGTVLGYTF. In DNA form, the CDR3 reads TGTGCCAGCTCGGAGGGGACAGTTCTTGGCTACACCTTC.

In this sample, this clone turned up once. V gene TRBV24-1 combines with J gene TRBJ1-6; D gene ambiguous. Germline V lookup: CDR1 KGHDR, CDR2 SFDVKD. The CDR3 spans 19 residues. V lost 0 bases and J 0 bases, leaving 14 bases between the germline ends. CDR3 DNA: TGTGCCACCAGTGATTTGTCCCACGCTGGTAGCTCCTATAATTCACCCCTCCACTTT. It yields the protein CATSDLSHAGSSYNSPLHF.

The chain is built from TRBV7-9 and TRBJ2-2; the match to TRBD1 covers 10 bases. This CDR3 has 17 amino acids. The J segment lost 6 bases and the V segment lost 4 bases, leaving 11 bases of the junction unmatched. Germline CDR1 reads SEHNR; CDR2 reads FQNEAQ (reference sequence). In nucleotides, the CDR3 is TGTGCCAGCAGCTGGAGAGACAGGGGGCGGGTCGCCGGGGAGCTGTTTTTT. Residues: CASSWRDRGRVAGELFF.

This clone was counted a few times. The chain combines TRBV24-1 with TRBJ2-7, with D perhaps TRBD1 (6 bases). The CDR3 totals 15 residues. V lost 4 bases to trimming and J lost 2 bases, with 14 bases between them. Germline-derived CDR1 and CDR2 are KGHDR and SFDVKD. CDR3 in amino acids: CATSDPGQTPYEQYF. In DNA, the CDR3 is TGTGCCACCAGTGACCCAGGACAGACTCCCTACGAGCAGTACTTC.

Written as DNA, the CDR3 is TGCGCCAGCAGCTTGGAGCCGGAAGCTAACTATGGCTACACCTTC. Translated: CASSLEPEANYGYTF. The V call is TRBV5-1, the J call TRBJ1-2; D not resolved. The CDR3 consists of 15 residues. Trimming cost V 0 bases and J 0 bases, with 9 bases left between them. The germline V gene has CDR1 SGHRS and CDR2 YFSETQ.

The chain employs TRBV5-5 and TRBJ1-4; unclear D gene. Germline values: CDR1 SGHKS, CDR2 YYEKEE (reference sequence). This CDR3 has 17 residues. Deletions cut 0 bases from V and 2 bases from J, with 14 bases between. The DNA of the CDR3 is TGTGCCAGCAGCTTGGCCCCAGGCATGGGGACTAATGAAAAACTGTTTTTT. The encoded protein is CASSLAPGMGTNEKLFF.

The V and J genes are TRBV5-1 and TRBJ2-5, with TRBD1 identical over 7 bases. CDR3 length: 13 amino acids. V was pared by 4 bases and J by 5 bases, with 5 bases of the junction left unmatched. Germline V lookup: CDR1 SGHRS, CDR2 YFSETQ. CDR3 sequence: CASSDRVAETQYF. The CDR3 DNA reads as TGCGCCAGCAGCGACAGGGTGGCGGAGACCCAGTACTTC.

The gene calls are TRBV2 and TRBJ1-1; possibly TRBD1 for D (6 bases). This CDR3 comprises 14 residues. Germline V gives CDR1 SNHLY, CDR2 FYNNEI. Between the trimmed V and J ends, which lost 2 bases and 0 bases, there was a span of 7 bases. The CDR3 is CASSEQGMNTEAFF. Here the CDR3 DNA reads TGTGCCAGCAGTGAACAGGGGATGAACACTGAAGCTTTCTTT.

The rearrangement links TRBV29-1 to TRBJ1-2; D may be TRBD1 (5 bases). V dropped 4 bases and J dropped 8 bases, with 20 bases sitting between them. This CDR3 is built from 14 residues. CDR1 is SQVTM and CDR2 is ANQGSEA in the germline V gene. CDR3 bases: TGCAGCGTTGGTGTCTTGCAGGGTTTCCAGGGCTACACCTTC. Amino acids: CSVGVLQGFQGYTF.

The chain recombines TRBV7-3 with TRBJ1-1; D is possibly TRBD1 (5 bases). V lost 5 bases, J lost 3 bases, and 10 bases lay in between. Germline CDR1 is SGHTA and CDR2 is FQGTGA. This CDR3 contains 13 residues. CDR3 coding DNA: TGTGCCAGCAGCCCTGGGGCTTACACTGAAGCTTTCTTT. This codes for CASSPGAYTEAFF.